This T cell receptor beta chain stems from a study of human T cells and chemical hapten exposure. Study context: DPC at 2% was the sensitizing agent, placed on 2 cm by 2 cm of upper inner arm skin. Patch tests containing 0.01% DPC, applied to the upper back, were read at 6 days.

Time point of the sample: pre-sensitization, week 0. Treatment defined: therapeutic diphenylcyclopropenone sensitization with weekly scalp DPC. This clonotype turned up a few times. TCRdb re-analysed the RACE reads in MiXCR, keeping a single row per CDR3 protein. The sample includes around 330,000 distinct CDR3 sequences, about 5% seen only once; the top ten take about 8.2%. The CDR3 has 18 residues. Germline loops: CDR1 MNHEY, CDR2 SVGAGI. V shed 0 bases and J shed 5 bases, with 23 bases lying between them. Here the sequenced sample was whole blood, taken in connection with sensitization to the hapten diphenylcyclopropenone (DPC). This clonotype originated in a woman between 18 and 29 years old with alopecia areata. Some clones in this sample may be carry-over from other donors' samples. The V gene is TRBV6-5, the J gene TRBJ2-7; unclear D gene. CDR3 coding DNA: TGTGCCAGCAGTTACTCGGCTGTCGCGCTATCCCCTACCCACGAGCAGTACTTC. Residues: CASSYSAVALSPTHEQYF.